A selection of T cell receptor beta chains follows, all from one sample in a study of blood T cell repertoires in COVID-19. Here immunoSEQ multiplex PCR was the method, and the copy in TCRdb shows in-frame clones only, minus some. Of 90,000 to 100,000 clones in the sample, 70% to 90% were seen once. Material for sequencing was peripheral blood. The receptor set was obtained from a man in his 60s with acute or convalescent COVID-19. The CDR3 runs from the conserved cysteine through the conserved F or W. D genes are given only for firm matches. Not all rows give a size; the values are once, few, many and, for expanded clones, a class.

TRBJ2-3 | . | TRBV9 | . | TGTGCCAGCAGCTCGAGTCAAGGGGGTTGGGGAGATACGCAGTATTTT | CASSSSQGGWGDTQYF
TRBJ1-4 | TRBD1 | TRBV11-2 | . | TGTGCCAGCAGACTACACTCCGGGACAGGGAGTGCAACTAATGAAAAACTGTTTTTT | CASRLHSGTGSATNEKLFF
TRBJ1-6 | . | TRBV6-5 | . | TGTGCCAGCAGTTACCGGCAGGGCGATTCACCCCTCCACTTT | CASSYRQGDSPLHF
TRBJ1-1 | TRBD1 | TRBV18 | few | TGTGCCAGCTCTCTTAGGCGGGACAGTGAAGCTTTCTTT | CASSLRRDSEAFF
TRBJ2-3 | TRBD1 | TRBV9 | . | TGTGCCAGCAGCAACCAAGGGACAGGGGTTACAGATACGCAGTATTTT | CASSNQGTGVTDTQYF
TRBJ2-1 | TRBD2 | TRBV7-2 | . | TGTGCCAGCAGCCCCGGACTAGCGGGGTACAATGAGCAGTTCTTC | CASSPGLAGYNEQFF
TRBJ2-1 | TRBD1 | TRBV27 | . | TGTGCCAGCAGTTACCCCCGGGACAGGGATTACAATGAGCAGTTCTTC | CASSYPRDRDYNEQFF
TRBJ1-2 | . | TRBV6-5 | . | TGTGCCAGCACGATGGGTTCGGGTGGCTACACCTTC | CASTMGSGGYTF
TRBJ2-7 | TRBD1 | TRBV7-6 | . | TGTGCCAGCACCCCAGGGGCAGGGGGTCCCTACGAGCAGTACTTC | CASTPGAGGPYEQYF
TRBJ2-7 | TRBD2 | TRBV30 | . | TGTGCCTGGAGTGTAGGGCGGGGGGTCTACGAGCAGTACTTC | CAWSVGRGVYEQYF
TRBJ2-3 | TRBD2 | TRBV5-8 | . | TGTGCCAGCAGTATAGCGGGAAGGCATACAGATACGCAGTATTTT | CASSIAGRHTDTQYF
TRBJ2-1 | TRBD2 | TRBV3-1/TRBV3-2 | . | TGTGCCAGCAGCCACAACGTAGGACTAGCGAGTACCTACAATGAGCAGTTCTTC | CASSHNVGLASTYNEQFF
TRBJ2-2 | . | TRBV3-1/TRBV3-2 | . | TGTGCCAGCAGCTCGGACTCTTACACCGGGGAGCTGTTTTTT | CASSSDSYTGELFF
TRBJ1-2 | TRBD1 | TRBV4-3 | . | TGCGCCAGCAGCCAAGCGGGACAGGGTTATGGCTACACCTTC | CASSQAGQGYGYTF
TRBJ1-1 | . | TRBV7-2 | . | TGTGCCAGCAGCTTAGGGCCGACAGAAGCTTTCTTT | CASSLGPTEAFF
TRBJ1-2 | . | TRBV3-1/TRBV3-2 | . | TGTGCCAGCAGCCAAGGGGGCCTGAACTATGGCTACACCTTC | CASSQGGLNYGYTF
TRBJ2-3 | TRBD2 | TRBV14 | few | TGTGCCAGCAGCCTAAGGCGGCGGGAGAAAACAGATACGCAGTATTTT | CASSLRRREKTDTQYF
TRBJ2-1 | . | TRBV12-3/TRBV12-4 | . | TGTGCCAGCAGTACACAAAACAATGAGCAGTTCTTC | CASSTQNNEQFF
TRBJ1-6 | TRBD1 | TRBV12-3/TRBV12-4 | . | TGTGCCACCAGGGGACAGGGGAATTCACCCCTCCACTTT | CATRGQGNSPLHF
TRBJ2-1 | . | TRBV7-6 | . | TGTGCCAGCAGCTTTTTTAGCTCCTACAATGAGCAGTTCTTC | CASSFFSSYNEQFF
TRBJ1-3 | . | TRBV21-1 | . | TGTGCCAGCAGCCGGGGGGTGGGCCAACGATTTTTCCAATCTGGAAACACCATATATTTT | CASSRGVGQRFFQSGNTIYF
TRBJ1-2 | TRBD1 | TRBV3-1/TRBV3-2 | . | TGTGCCAGCAGCCAAGATCAGGGGGTAGGGGGGAACGACTATGGCTACACCTTC | CASSQDQGVGGNDYGYTF
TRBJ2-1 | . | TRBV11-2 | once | TGTGCCAGCAGTCCGACAGGACATGAGCAGTTCTTC | CASSPTGHEQFF
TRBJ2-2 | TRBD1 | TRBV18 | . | TGTGCCAGCTCACCATTTCCGGGGACAGGGGGCAAAGAACCCGCGAACACCGGGGAGCTGTTTTTT | CASSPFPGTGGKEPANTGELFF
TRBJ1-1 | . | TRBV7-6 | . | TGTGCCAGCAGCGCCACAGGGATTCTGGGCACTGAAGCTTTCTTT | CASSATGILGTEAFF
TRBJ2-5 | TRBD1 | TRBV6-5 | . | TGTGCCAGCAGGAACAGGGGGCAAGAGACCCAGTACTTC | CASRNRGQETQYF
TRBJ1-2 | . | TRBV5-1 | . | TGCGCCAGCCGGGACTCTCCTGAGGGCTATGGCTACACCTTC | CASRDSPEGYGYTF
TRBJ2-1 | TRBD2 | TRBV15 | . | TGTGCCACCAGCAGGCCCTCTAGCGGGGGAAACATGGTCTTC | CATSRPSSGGNMVF
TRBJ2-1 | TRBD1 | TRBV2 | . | TGTGCCAGCAGGGACGGGACAGGGAAATACAATGAGCAGTTCTTC | CASRDGTGKYNEQFF
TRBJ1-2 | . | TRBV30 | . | TGTGCCTGGAGTCGGACAGAATTGAATGGCTACACCTTC | CAWSRTELNGYTF
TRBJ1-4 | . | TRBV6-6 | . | TGTGCCAGCAGCCCCTCCCCCCGGGGGGGAGGGGAAAAACTGTTTTTT | CASSPSPRGGGEKLFF
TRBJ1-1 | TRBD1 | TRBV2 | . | TGTGCCAGCAGTGAATCAGAAAAGGGGGCAGGCACTGAAGCTTTCTTT | CASSESEKGAGTEAFF
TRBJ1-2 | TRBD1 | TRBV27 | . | TGTGCCAGCAGTTTGCAGGGGGCAGGGGATGGCTACACCTTC | CASSLQGAGDGYTF
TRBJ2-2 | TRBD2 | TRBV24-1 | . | TGTGCCACCACACCTAGCGGCACCGGGGAGCTGTTTTTT | CATTPSGTGELFF
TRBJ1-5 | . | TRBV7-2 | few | TGTGCCAGCAGCTTAAGCGGCAATCAGCCCCAGCATTTT | CASSLSGNQPQHF
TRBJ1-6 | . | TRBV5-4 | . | TGTGCCAGCAGCTTGGGACTCAGCTCCTATAATTCACCCCTCCACTTT | CASSLGLSSYNSPLHF
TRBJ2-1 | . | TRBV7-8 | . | TGTGCCAGCAGGCTTCACGGAGGAAATGAGCAGTTCTTC | CASRLHGGNEQFF
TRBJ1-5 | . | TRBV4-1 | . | TGCGCCAGCAGCCCCCGGGGTGGGGTCAATCAGCCCCAGCATTTT | CASSPRGGVNQPQHF
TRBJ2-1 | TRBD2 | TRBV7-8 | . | TGTGCCAGCAGCCTAAAACTAGCGGGAGAGCAGTTCTTC | CASSLKLAGEQFF